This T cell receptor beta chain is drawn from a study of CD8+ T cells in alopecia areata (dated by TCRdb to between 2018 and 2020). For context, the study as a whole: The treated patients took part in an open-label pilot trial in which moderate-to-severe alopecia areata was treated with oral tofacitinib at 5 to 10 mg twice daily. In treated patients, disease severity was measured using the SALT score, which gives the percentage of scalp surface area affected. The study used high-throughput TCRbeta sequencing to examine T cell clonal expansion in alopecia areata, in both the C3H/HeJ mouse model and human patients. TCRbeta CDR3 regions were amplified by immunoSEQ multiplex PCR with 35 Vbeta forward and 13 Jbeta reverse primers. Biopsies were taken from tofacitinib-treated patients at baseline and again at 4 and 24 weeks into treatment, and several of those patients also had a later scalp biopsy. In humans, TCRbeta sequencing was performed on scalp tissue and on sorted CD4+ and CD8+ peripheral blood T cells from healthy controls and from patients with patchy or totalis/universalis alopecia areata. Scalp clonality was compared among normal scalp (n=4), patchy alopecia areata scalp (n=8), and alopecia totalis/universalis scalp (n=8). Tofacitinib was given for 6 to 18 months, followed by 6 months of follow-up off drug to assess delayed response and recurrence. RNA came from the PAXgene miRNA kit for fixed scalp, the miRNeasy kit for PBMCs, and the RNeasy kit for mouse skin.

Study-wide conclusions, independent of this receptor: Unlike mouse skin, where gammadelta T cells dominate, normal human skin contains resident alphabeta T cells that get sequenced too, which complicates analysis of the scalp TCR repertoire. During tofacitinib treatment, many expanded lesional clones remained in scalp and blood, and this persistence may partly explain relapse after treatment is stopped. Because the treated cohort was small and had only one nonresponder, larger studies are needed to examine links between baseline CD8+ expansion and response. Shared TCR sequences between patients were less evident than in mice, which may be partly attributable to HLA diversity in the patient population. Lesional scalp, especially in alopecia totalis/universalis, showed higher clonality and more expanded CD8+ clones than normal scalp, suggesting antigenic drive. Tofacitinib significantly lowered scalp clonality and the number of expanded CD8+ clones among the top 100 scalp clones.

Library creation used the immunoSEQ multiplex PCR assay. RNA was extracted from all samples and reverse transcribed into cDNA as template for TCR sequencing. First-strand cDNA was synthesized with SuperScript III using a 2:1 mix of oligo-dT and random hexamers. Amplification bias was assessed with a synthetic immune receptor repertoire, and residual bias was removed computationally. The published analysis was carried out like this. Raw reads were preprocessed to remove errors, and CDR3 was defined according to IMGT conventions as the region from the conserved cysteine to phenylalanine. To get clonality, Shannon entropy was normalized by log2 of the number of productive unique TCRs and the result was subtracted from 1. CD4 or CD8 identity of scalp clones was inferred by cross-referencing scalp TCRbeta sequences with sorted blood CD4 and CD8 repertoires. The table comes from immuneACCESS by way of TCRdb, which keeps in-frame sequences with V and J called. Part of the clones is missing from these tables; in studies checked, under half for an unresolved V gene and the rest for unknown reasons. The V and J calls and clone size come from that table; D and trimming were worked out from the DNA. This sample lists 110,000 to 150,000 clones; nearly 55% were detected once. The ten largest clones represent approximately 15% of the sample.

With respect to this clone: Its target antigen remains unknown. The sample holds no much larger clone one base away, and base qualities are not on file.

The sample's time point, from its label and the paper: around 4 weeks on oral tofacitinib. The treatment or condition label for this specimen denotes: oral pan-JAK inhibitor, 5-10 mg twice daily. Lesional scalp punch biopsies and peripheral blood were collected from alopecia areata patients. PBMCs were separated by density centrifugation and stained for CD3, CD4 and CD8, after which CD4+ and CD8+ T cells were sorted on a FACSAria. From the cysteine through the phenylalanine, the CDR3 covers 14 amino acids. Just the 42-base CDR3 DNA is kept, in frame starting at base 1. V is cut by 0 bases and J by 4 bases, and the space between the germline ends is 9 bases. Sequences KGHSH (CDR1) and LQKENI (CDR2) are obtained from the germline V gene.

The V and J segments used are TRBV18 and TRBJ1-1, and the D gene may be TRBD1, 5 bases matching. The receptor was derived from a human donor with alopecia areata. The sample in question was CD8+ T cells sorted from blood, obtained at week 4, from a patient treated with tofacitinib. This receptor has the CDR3 CASSPPRQTTEAFF. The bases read TGTGCCAGCTCACCACCCCGACAGACCACTGAAGCTTTCTTT.